This T cell receptor (beta chain) stems from a study of tumor and adjacent non-tumor tissue in lung cancer. A modified ARM-PCR protocol with three rounds of nested PCR amplified TCRbeta. One entry per CDR3 protein results from TCRdb running MiXCR on the multiplex PCR reads. Among 60,000 or so distinct CDR3 sequences, roughly two thirds were seen once, and the ten largest hold roughly 35%. Turning to this clonotype: Its antigen is currently unknown.

This sample's RNA came from whole unsorted tissue. Distant lung tissue was collected more than 3 cm away from the tumor edge. General observations from the study: Patients with more diverse tumor TCRs had worse survival. Tumor tissue had significantly higher TCR diversity than normal lung. Normal lung showed higher cumulative top 100 clone frequency than tumor.

CDR3 length: 16 amino acids. The rearrangement links TRBV21-1 to TRBJ2-7; no check of the table's D call, TRBD1, against the DNA was made. TRBV21-1 is annotated as a pseudogene. The source of this sequence is a man in his sixties or seventies with non-small cell lung cancer. Sequenced: distant non-tumor lung tissue. DNA for the CDR3: TGTGCCAGCAGCACCCCACGGGGGCCTCGTTCCTACGAGCAGTACTTC. Protein product: CASSTPRGPRSYEQYF.